The 28 T cell receptor beta chains below all came from one sample that was sequenced in a study of blood T cell repertoires in COVID-19. Method: immunoSEQ multiplex PCR; TCRdb's copy keeps in-frame clones and lacks some. The sample includes 150,000 to 200,000 clones, just under 80% seen only once; the top ten take roughly 2.8%. The sample was peripheral blood. These TCRs come from a woman of 80 years or more with active or convalescent COVID-19.

As regards this clone: In the same sample, other DNA sequences code for this CDR3. The chain couples TRBV5-6 to TRBJ1-2; D is ambiguous. Germline V gene data show CDR1 as SGHDT and CDR2 as YYEEEE. This CDR3 is 14 amino acids long. V lost 2 bases, J lost 0 bases, and 8 bases lay in between. Here the CDR3 DNA reads TGTGCCAGCAGCTTATCAGGATCTAACTATGGCTACACCTTC. Translated, it gives CASSLSGSNYGYTF.

Here the CDR3 DNA reads TGTGCCAGCAGCTTAACAGGATCTAGCACAGATACGCAGTATTTT. Translating gives CASSLTGSSTDTQYF. The V call is TRBV7-9, the J call TRBJ2-3; D perhaps matches TRBD1 (5 bases). The germline V gene encodes CDR1 SEHNR and CDR2 FQNEAQ (reference sequence). Trimming took off 2 bases at V and 0 bases at J, with 9 bases between the two ends. This CDR3 region has 15 residues.

In its sample, this clone was seen a few times. This rearrangement joins TRBV9 to TRBJ2-5; TRBD1 agrees at 9 bases. After removal of 4 bases from V and 5 bases from J, the junction contained 9 bases not matched to a gene. The germline V gene encodes CDR1 SGDLS and CDR2 YYNGEE. The CDR3 runs 15 residues. The DNA for the CDR3 is TGTGCCAGCAGCACTCAGGGACAGGGTTTGGAGACCCAGTACTTC. Translation gives CASSTQGQGLETQYF.

The chain is built from TRBV6-5 and TRBJ1-2; TRBD1 is a possible D gene (5 bases). V lost 6 bases and J lost 3, with 11 bases in between. Germline assignment: CDR1 MNHEY and CDR2 SVGAGI. This CDR3 region has 13 residues. The CDR3: CASSPREDYGYTF. The CDR3 coding sequence is TGTGCCAGCAGCCCCAGGGAAGACTATGGCTACACCTTC.

A few counts support this clone. The J gene is TRBJ1-1, the V gene TRBV7-2; the D gene is possibly TRBD1 (5 bases). The V end lost 1 base, the J end lost 4 bases, and 13 bases lay between the germline ends. The CDR3 contains 15 residues. Germline V gene data show CDR1 as SGHTA and CDR2 as FQGNSA. The CDR3 bases are TGTGCCAGCAGCTTAGTCGGCCAGGGTCTCACTGAAGCTTTCTTT. Protein product: CASSLVGQGLTEAFF.

The CDR3 nucleotides read TGCGCCAGCAACGGACAGGGGGCAAGTGGCTACACCTTC. As protein: CASNGQGASGYTF. The V and J genes are TRBV10-1 and TRBJ1-2; 11 bases align to TRBD1. Germline V gives CDR1 WNHNN, CDR2 SYGVQD (reference sequence). V shed 7 bases, J shed 7 bases, and the junction held 5 bases outside the gene matches. This CDR3 region has 13 residues.

A note on this clone: Within the sample, other DNA sequences also encode this same CDR3. The V gene is TRBV19, the J gene TRBJ2-6; 7 bases fit TRBD1. Unmatched junction bases numbered 2, after V lost 5 bases and J lost 4 bases. Germline CDR1 and CDR2: LNHDA and SQIVND (reference sequence). The CDR3 is 14 amino acids. CDR3 nucleotide sequence: TGTGCCAGTAGTGAGGGGGCCGGGGCCAACGTCCTGACTTTC. Translation: CASSEGAGANVLTF.

The genes are TRBV2 and TRBJ1-6, with a tentative D call TRBD1 (6 bases). V was cut by 6 bases and J by 7 bases, with 16 bases left in between. Germline V gene sequence: CDR1 SNHLY, CDR2 FYNNEI. This CDR3 contains 15 residues. For the CDR3, the DNA is TGTGCCAGCAGCCTGGACAGATCCACCAATTCACCCCTCCACTTT. Translating gives CASSLDRSTNSPLHF.

The chain is built from TRBV3-1 (or the pseudogene TRBV3-2) and TRBJ1-4; D is ambiguous. This CDR3 region has 13 residues. Trimming removed 4 bases from V and 6 bases from J, with 9 bases in between. Germline V gene sequence: CDR1 LGHDT, CDR2 YNNKEL (reference sequence). The CDR3 region is CASSRGVHEKLFF. Here the CDR3 DNA reads TGTGCCAGCAGCCGCGGGGTTCATGAAAAACTGTTTTTT.

J is TRBJ2-7 and V is TRBV10-3; D is uncertain. This CDR3 region has 13 residues. Germline lookup yields CDR1 ENHRY and CDR2 SYGVKD. V was trimmed by 3 bases and J by 2 bases, leaving 8 bases between them. The CDR3 loop is CAISDTSTYEQYF. The CDR3 DNA reads as TGTGCCATCAGTGATACATCCACCTACGAGCAGTACTTC.

This sequence joins TRBV7-8 and TRBJ1-6, with 10 positions matching TRBD1. CDR1 SGHVS and CDR2 FQNEAQ come from the germline V gene. The CDR3 consists of 14 residues. Losses at the gene ends were 4 bases for V and 7 bases for J; bases not matched to a gene: 1. CDR3: CASSSGQGNSPLHF. DNA of the CDR3: TGTGCCAGCAGCTCGGGACAGGGGAATTCACCCCTCCACTTT.

This clone was observed a single time. The chain carries TRBV2 and TRBJ1-6, with 7 positions matching TRBD1. The germline CDR1 and CDR2 sequences are SNHLY and FYNNEI. The CDR3 has 13 residues. J was trimmed by 8 bases and V by 11 bases; bases with no gene match: 9. CDR3 region: CAGVGGGHSPLHF. In DNA, the CDR3 is TGTGCCGGCGTCGGAGGGGGCCATTCACCCCTCCACTTT.

The rearrangement links TRBV24-1 to TRBJ2-1; TRBD2 is a possible D gene (6 bases). The V and J ends lost 2 bases and 7 bases respectively, with 14 bases between them. The CDR3 length is 15 residues. CDR1 and CDR2 (germline): KGHDR, SFDVKD. DNA of the CDR3: TGTGCCACCAGTGATTCTGGCAGGGCGGGGAATGAGCAGTTCTTC. Protein: CATSDSGRAGNEQFF.

This sequence joins TRBV11-2 and TRBJ1-1; 7 nucleotides agree with TRBD1. V gave up 5 bases and J gave up 4 bases; unmatched junction bases: 22. Germline CDR1 is SGHAT and CDR2 is FQNNGV. The CDR3 contains 19 residues. As DNA, the CDR3 is TGTGCCAGCAGCCCAGGAGGGGGCACAGGCGCAGGACCCCGCACTGAAGCTTTCTTT. As protein: CASSPGGGTGAGPRTEAFF. The variable domain in full, with the rest retrieved from reference TRBV11-2 and TRBJ1-1, is EAGVAQSPRYKIIEKRQSVAFWCNPISGHATLYWYQQILGQGPKLLIQFQNNGVVDDSQLPKDRFSAERLKGVDSTLKIQPAKLEDSAVYLCASSPGGGTGAGPRTEAFFGQGTRLTVV.

V usage is TRBV11-2 and J usage is TRBJ2-1; 9 nucleotides align to TRBD2. Germline CDR1 SGHAT, CDR2 FQNNGV. The CDR3 runs 20 residues. Losses at the gene ends were 0 bases for V and 5 bases for J; bases not matched to a gene: 17. The CDR3 loop reads CASSLEGSGGGAQRNNEQFF. CDR3 nucleotides: TGTGCCAGCAGCTTAGAGGGCTCTGGCGGGGGGGCTCAAAGGAACAATGAGCAGTTCTTC.

The chain has TRBV10-3 and TRBJ2-7, with 8 bases matching TRBD1. Germline loops: CDR1 ENHRY, CDR2 SYGVKD. This CDR3 is built from 15 residues. V trimming: 4 bases; J trimming: 1 base; junction bases outside the gene matches: 6. The CDR3 region has the DNA TGTGCCATCAGTGGGTACCGGGACAGGTCCTACGAGCAGTACTTC. It codes for CAISGYRDRSYEQYF.

The chain combines TRBV24-1 with TRBJ2-3; 9 positions match TRBD1. This CDR3 spans 16 amino acids. J was trimmed by 5 bases and V by 3 bases; bases with no gene match: 8. The germline V gene has CDR1 KGHDR and CDR2 SFDVKD. The CDR3 loop reads CATSDPRDRERDTQYF. In DNA form, the CDR3 reads TGTGCCACCAGTGATCCCCGGGACAGGGAGAGAGATACGCAGTATTTT.

This clone was seen a handful of times. The chain is built from TRBV5-4 and TRBJ2-5; 10 bases match TRBD1. Germline loops: CDR1 SGHNT, CDR2 YYREEE (reference sequence). The CDR3 contains 15 residues. V was pared by 4 bases and J by 5 bases, with 8 bases of the junction left unmatched. CDR3 amino acids: CASSRTTGGGETQYF. The CDR3 DNA reads as TGTGCCAGCAGCCGTACGACAGGGGGCGGGGAGACCCAGTACTTC.

The rearrangement uses TRBV6-9 and TRBJ1-4, with 10 positions matching TRBD1. Germline V gene data show CDR1 as MNHGY and CDR2 as SVAAGI. V dropped 4 bases and J dropped 8; count of bases not matched to a gene: 7. The CDR3 has 15 residues. In DNA form, the CDR3 reads TGTGCCAGCAGTTCCCCGACAGGGGGCAGGGAAAAACTGTTTTTT. The encoded protein is CASSSPTGGREKLFF.

The chain couples TRBV5-6 to TRBJ2-7, with D possibly TRBD1 on 5 matching bases. Germline V CDR1 and CDR2: SGHDT, YYEEEE. Deletions cut 1 base from V and 2 bases from J, with 7 bases between. CDR3 length equals 13 residues. The CDR3 reads CASSLTGPYEQYF. In nucleotides, the CDR3 is TGTGCCAGCAGCTTGACAGGTCCCTACGAGCAGTACTTC.

The chain combines TRBV5-5 with TRBJ1-5; the match to TRBD1 covers 10 bases. Trimming at V came to 5 bases and at J to 5 bases, leaving 1 base not matched to a gene. The CDR3 length is 13 residues. The V gene's germline CDR1 is SGHKS and CDR2 YYEKEE (reference sequence). Here the CDR3 reads CASRGTGDQPQHF. The CDR3 nucleotides are TGTGCCAGCAGGGGGACAGGGGATCAGCCCCAGCATTTT.

V gene TRBV5-8 combines with J gene TRBJ1-2; D is possibly TRBD1 (5 bases). The CDR3 spans 16 residues. Germline CDR1 and CDR2: SGHTS and YDEGEE. Trimming pared 7 bases from V and 2 bases from J, leaving 21 bases between. The CDR3 coding sequence is TGTGCCAGCCCACCCCCCGGACACTTCTTGAACTATGGCTACACCTTC. This codes for CASPPPGHFLNYGYTF.

The V call is TRBV7-9, the J call TRBJ1-4; D may be TRBD1 (6 bases). This CDR3 spans 14 amino acids. Germline V gene sequence: CDR1 SEHNR, CDR2 FQNEAQ (reference sequence). Trimming took 5 bases from V and 8 from J, leaving 15 bases between them. CDR3 loop: CASSRTGSGEKLFF. DNA of the CDR3: TGTGCCAGCAGCCGTACAGGGAGTGGCGAAAAACTGTTTTTT.

This rearrangement joins TRBV5-1 to TRBJ2-5; 8 positions match TRBD1. This CDR3 has 14 residues. The germline gives CDR1 SGHRS, CDR2 YFSETQ. Trimming cost V 5 bases and J 4 bases; bases outside gene matches: 7. For the CDR3, the DNA is TGCGCCAGCAGTTCACGGACAGGGTCAGAGACCCAGTACTTC. This sequence encodes CASSSRTGSETQYF.

To note about this clone: This specimen includes other DNA sequences encoding the same CDR3. The chain is built from TRBV19 and TRBJ1-2; D remains ambiguous. Germline V gene data show CDR1 as LNHDA and CDR2 as SQIVND (reference sequence). The V and J ends lost 5 bases and 0 bases respectively, with 16 bases between them. The CDR3 runs to 16 residues. The CDR3 sequence is CASSHPRDIPNYGYTF. DNA of the CDR3: TGTGCCAGTAGTCACCCTCGGGATATCCCTAACTATGGCTACACCTTC.

The chain combines TRBV7-2 with TRBJ1-5, with 7 positions matching TRBD1. This CDR3 has 15 residues. Germline CDR1 reads SGHTA; CDR2 reads FQGNSA. V shed 2 bases and J 5 bases; nucleotides not matched to a gene: 6. In DNA, the CDR3 is TGTGCCAGCAGCTTAAACAGGGGTCGGGATCAGCCCCAGCATTTT. Amino acid sequence: CASSLNRGRDQPQHF.

This chain joins TRBV18 and TRBJ2-3, with D hard to call. Per the germline V gene, CDR1 is KGHSH and CDR2 is LQKENI. The ends were cut back, 4 bases at V and 2 bases at J, with 10 bases in the middle. CDR3 size: 14 residues. The CDR3 DNA sequence: TGTGCCAGCTCACGGCAGTATACCACAGATACGCAGTATTTT. It yields the protein CASSRQYTTDTQYF.

V gene TRBV5-5 combines with J gene TRBJ1-2; 7 bases are shared with TRBD1. V was clipped by 0 bases and J by 8 bases; unmatched bases: 10. Germline CDR1 SGHKS, CDR2 YYEKEE (reference sequence). There are 15 residues in the CDR3. This CDR3 reads CASSLDWTGLGGYTF. DNA for the CDR3: TGTGCCAGCAGCTTGGACTGGACAGGCTTAGGGGGCTACACCTTC.